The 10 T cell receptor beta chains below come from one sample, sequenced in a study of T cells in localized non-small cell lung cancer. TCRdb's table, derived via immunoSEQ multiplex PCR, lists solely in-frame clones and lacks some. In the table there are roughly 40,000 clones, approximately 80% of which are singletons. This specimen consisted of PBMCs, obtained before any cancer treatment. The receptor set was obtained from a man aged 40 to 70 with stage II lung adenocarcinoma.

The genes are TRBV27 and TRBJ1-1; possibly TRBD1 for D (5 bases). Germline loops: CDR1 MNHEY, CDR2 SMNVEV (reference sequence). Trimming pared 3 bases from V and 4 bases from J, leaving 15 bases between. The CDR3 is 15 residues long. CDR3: CASSLLGGVVTEAFF. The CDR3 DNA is TGTGCCAGCAGTTTGCTTGGAGGGGTGGTCACTGAAGCTTTCTTT.

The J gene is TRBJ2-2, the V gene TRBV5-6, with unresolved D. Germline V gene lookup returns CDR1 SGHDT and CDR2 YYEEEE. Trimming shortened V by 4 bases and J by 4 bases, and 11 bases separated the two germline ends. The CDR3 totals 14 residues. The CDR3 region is CASSPISGTGELFF. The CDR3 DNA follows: TGTGCCAGCAGCCCCATTTCGGGCACCGGGGAGCTGTTTTTT.

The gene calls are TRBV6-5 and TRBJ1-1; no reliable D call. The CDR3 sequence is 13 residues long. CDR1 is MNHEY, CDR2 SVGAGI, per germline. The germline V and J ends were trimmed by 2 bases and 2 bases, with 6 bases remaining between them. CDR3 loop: CASSYQSNTEAFF. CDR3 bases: TGTGCCAGCAGTTACCAATCCAACACTGAAGCTTTCTTT.

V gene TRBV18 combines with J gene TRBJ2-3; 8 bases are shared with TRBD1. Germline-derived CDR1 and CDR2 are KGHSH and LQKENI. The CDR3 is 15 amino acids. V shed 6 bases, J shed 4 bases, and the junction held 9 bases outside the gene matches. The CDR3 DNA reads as TGTGCCAGCTCCCCCGGGACAGGAACACCAGATACGCAGTATTTT. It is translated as CASSPGTGTPDTQYF.

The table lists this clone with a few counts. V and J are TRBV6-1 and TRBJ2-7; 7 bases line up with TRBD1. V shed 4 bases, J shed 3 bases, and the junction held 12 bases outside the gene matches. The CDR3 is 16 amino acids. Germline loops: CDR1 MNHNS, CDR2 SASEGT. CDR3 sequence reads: CASSAPQGRGNYEQYF. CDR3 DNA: TGTGCCAGCAGTGCCCCACAGGGGAGAGGGAACTACGAGCAGTACTTC.

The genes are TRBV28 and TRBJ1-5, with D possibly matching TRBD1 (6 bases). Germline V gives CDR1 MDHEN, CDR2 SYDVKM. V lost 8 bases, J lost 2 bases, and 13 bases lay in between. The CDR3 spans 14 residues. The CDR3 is CASRRQAGNQPQHF. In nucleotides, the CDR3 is TGTGCCAGCCGCCGACAGGCAGGCAATCAGCCCCAGCATTTT.

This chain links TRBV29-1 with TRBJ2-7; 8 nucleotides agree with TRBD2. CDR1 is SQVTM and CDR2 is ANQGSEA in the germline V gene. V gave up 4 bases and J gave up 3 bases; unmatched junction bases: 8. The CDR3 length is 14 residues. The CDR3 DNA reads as TGCAGCGTTGGGCTCAGCGGGGGCCTCTACGAGCAGTACTTC. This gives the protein CSVGLSGGLYEQYF.

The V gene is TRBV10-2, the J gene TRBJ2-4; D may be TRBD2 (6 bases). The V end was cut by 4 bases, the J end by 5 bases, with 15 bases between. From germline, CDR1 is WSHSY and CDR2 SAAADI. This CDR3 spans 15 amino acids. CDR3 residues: CASSVVGGSENIQYF. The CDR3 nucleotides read TGCGCCAGCAGTGTAGTCGGGGGATCGGAAAACATTCAGTACTTC.

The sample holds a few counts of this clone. CDR3 DNA sequence: TGCGCCAGCAGTAAGTCACAGGCGGGAGATACGCAGTATTTT. This encodes CASSKSQAGDTQYF. The rearrangement joins TRBV5-1 to TRBJ2-3; the D call may be TRBD1 or TRBD2 (5 bases each). The CDR3 is 14 amino acids. With 5 bases removed from V and 5 bases from J, the gap between germline ends came to 15 bases. CDR1 SGHRS and CDR2 YFSETQ come from the germline V gene. The full variable domain, rest sourced from reference TRBV5-1 and TRBJ2-3, is KAGVTQTPRYLIKTRGQQVTLSCSPISGHRSVSWYQQTPGQGLQFLFEYFSETQRNKGNFPGRFSGRQFSNSRSEMNVSTLELGDSALYLCASSKSQAGDTQYFGPGTRLTVL.

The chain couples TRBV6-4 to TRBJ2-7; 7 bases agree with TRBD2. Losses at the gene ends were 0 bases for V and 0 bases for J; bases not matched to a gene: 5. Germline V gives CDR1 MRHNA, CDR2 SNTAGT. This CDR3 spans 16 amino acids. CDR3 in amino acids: CASSDSKSSGSYEQYF. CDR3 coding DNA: TGTGCCAGCAGTGACTCGAAGTCTAGCGGCTCCTACGAGCAGTACTTC.